These 29 T cell receptor beta chains share one sample of origin, sequenced in a study of vaccination effects on CD4 cells after COVID-19. These receptors have no identified antigens. Produced via immunoSEQ multiplex PCR; TCRdb's table is partial and in-frame only. The sample yields over 50,000 clones, roughly 73% seen once. Before sequencing, viral peptide pools were used by the ViraFEST assay to expand antigen-specific CD4+ T cells. Having been cultured for 9 to 11 days, the cells underwent CD4+ T cell isolation. Two doses of BNT162b2 or mRNA-1273 vaccine were administered to participants. Material: CD4+ T cells from PBMCs cultured with HCoV-229E spike peptides, obtained after COVID-19 vaccination. The source is a human donor who received a COVID-19 vaccine.

The V call is TRBV10-3, the J call TRBJ2-3; 7 nucleotides agree with TRBD1. V gave up 2 bases and J gave up 2 bases; unmatched junction bases: 10. From germline, CDR1 is ENHRY and CDR2 SYGVKD. The CDR3 has 17 residues. The CDR3 here is CAISELGSDRTTDTQYF. Here the CDR3 DNA reads TGTGCCATCAGTGAGCTGGGTTCGGACAGGACCACAGATACGCAGTATTTT.

V gene TRBV3-1 (or the pseudogene TRBV3-2) combines with J gene TRBJ1-2, with D perhaps TRBD1 (6 bases). CDR3 length: 16 residues. Germline V gene data show CDR1 as LGHDT and CDR2 as YNNKEL (reference sequence). The V end lost 2 bases, the J end lost 8 bases, and 21 bases lay between the germline ends. CDR3 in amino acids: CASSQRGADSVVGYTF. CDR3 in DNA: TGTGCCAGCAGCCAAAGAGGGGCGGACAGCGTCGTCGGCTACACCTTC.

The rearrangement links TRBV6-5 to TRBJ2-7; maybe TRBD1 (6 bases). V lost 5 bases, J lost 0 bases, and 14 bases lay in between. Germline V gene lookup returns CDR1 MNHEY and CDR2 SVGAGI. CDR3 length equals 15 residues. The CDR3 nucleotides are TGTGCCAGCAGTCCTGGGGGCAGTAGCTCCTACGAGCAGTACGTC. Translation: CASSPGGSSSYEQYV.

The CDR3 nucleotides are TGTGCCAGCACCAAAGACAGGGTGCGTGGCTACACCTTC. Its translation: CASTKDRVRGYTF. The rearrangement uses TRBV28 and TRBJ1-2; 7 bases map to TRBD1. Germline V CDR1 and CDR2: MDHEN, SYDVKM. Losses at the gene ends were 7 bases for V and 7 bases for J; bases not matched to a gene: 9. The CDR3 is 13 residues long.

The chain uses TRBV3-1 (or the pseudogene TRBV3-2) and TRBJ2-3; possibly TRBD1 for D (6 bases). The CDR3 length is 13 residues. V lost 3 bases, J lost 9 bases, and 13 bases lay in between. Germline CDR1 reads LGHDT; CDR2 reads YNNKEL (reference sequence). The CDR3 DNA reads TGTGCCAGCAGCCATAGGACAGTCGCAACGCAGTATTTT. This translates into CASSHRTVATQYF.

The CDR3 DNA sequence: TGCGCCAGCAGCTTTACAGGGGTCCCGCCCTATGGCTACACCTTC. Translation gives CASSFTGVPPYGYTF. The chain is built from TRBV5-1 and TRBJ1-2, with 7 bases fitting TRBD1. Germline CDR1 reads SGHRS; CDR2 reads YFSETQ. The CDR3 has 15 amino acids. Unmatched junction bases numbered 8, after V lost 2 bases and J lost 4 bases. The whole variable domain, remainder taken from reference TRBV5-1 and TRBJ1-2, is KAGVTQTPRYLIKTRGQQVTLSCSPISGHRSVSWYQQTPGQGLQFLFEYFSETQRNKGNFPGRFSGRQFSNSRSEMNVSTLELGDSALYLCASSFTGVPPYGYTFGSGTRLTVV.

CDR3 protein: CASAQGSNYGYTF. The CDR3 nucleotides read TGTGCCAGCGCACAGGGCTCTAACTATGGCTACACCTTC. The rearrangement uses TRBV7-3 and TRBJ1-2; tentatively, D is TRBD1 (6 bases). In germline, CDR1 is SGHTA, CDR2 FQGTGA. The CDR3 loop spans 13 amino acids. Between the trimmed V and J ends, which lost 8 bases and 0 bases, there was a span of 10 bases.

The chain uses TRBV29-1 and TRBJ1-2, with D uncertain. The germline CDR1 and CDR2 sequences are SQVTM and ANQGSEA. This CDR3 has 13 amino acids. Trimming removed 4 bases from V and 8 bases from J, with 17 bases in between. The CDR3 DNA sequence: TGCAGCGTTGCCGGACCTGACTCCATAGGCTACACCTTC. Protein product: CSVAGPDSIGYTF.

This clone was seen more than once but under ten times. This chain joins TRBV18 and TRBJ1-1; D is ambiguous. V was cut by 11 bases and J by 2 bases, with 15 bases left in between. The length of the CDR3 is 13 residues. Germline V lookup: CDR1 KGHSH, CDR2 LQKENI. CDR3 in DNA: TGTGCCGAACGCTCGGAAGCTAACACTGAAGCTTTCTTT. This gives the protein CAERSEANTEAFF. Full variable domain (remainder filled in from reference TRBV18 and TRBJ1-1): NAGVMQNPRHLVRRRGQEARLRCSPMKGHSHVYWYRQLPEEGLKFMVYLQKENIIDESGMPKERFSAEFPKEGPSILRIQQVVRGDSAAYFCAERSEANTEAFFGQGTRLTVV.

The J gene is TRBJ2-7, the V gene TRBV3-1 (or the pseudogene TRBV3-2), with D possibly TRBD1 on 5 matching bases. The CDR3 has 12 residues. Germline V gene data show CDR1 as LGHDT and CDR2 as YNNKEL (reference sequence). Trimming removed 4 bases from V and 7 bases from J, with 11 bases in between. CDR3: CASSRGQNEQYV. CDR3 DNA: TGTGCCAGCAGCCGAGGACAAAATGAGCAGTACGTC.

This clone was seen a handful of times. This rearrangement joins TRBV7-8 to TRBJ1-1, with D hard to call. This CDR3 region has 18 residues. Between the trimmed V and J ends, which lost 5 bases and 0 bases, there was a span of 22 bases. From germline, CDR1 is SGHVS and CDR2 FQNEAQ. The CDR3 DNA reads as TGTGCCAGCAGCCCACCCTGGGGTCCCAATCTCATGAACACTGAAGCTTTCTTT. This gives the protein CASSPPWGPNLMNTEAFF.

The CDR3 here is CATSATSGYGYTF. CDR3 in DNA: TGTGCCACCAGTGCGACTAGCGGCTACGGCTACACCTTC. This sequence joins TRBV24-1 and TRBJ1-2, with D unresolved. CDR1 and CDR2 (germline): KGHDR, SFDVKD. The CDR3 is made up of 13 amino acids. Trimming removed 5 bases from V and 8 bases from J, with 14 bases in between.

This clone has a single count. This chain links TRBV9 with TRBJ2-1, with 8 bases fitting TRBD2. The CDR3 covers 16 residues. V dropped 3 bases and J dropped 9; count of bases not matched to a gene: 14. The germline V gene has CDR1 SGDLS and CDR2 YYNGEE. CDR3 coding DNA: TGTGCCAGCAGCGGCGGACTAGCCTTTTACCCCAGTGAGCAGTTCTTC. Translated, it gives CASSGGLAFYPSEQFF.

This clone was counted once. In DNA form, the CDR3 reads TGTGCCAGCAGTTTATGGGTTGGAGAGACCCAGTACTTC. Translation gives CASSLWVGETQYF. This chain joins TRBV27 and TRBJ2-5, with D uncertain. The germline V gene encodes CDR1 MNHEY and CDR2 SMNVEV (reference sequence). CDR3 size: 13 residues. The V end lost 1 base, the J end lost 4 bases, and 7 bases lay between the germline ends.

This sequence joins TRBV4-1 and TRBJ1-6, with D possibly TRBD1 on 5 matching bases. CDR3 size: 17 residues. Germline CDR1 and CDR2: MGHRA and YSYEKL. V was cut by 4 bases and J by 4 bases, with 17 bases left in between. CDR3 in amino acids: CASSLLEGRTYNSPLHF. The DNA for the CDR3 is TGCGCCAGCAGCCTCTTAGAGGGACGGACTTATAATTCACCCCTCCACTTT.

This clone was counted a single time. This chain links TRBV3-1 (or the pseudogene TRBV3-2) with TRBJ1-3; TRBD1 aligns across 8 bases. Trimming removed 5 bases from V and 0 bases from J; junction bases left unmatched: 9. CDR1 and CDR2 (germline): LGHDT, YNNKEL (reference sequence). The CDR3 extends over 17 amino acids. The CDR3 sequence: CASSYLLTGGSGNTIYF. The DNA of the CDR3 is TGTGCCAGCAGCTATTTACTAACAGGGGGCTCTGGAAACACCATATATTTT.

In DNA form, the CDR3 reads TGTGCCAGCCGCGAGGTGGGGGGCGGCACCGGGGAGCTGTTTTTT. It translates to CASREVGGGTGELFF. This chain joins TRBV9 and TRBJ2-2; D tentatively reads TRBD1 or TRBD2 (6 bases each). Germline V CDR1 and CDR2: SGDLS, YYNGEE. Deletions cut 7 bases from V and 4 bases from J, with 17 bases between. CDR3 length: 15 residues.

This chain joins TRBV30 and TRBJ1-4; D is unclear. Germline V lookup: CDR1 GTSNPN, CDR2 SVGIG (reference sequence). The CDR3 loop spans 20 amino acids. The V end lost 3 bases, the J end lost 1 base, and 27 bases lay between the germline ends. The DNA for the CDR3 is TGTGCCTGGAGCACACCGCTAACACAGAGCTTGGCGCAAACTAATGAAAAACTGTTTTTT. It translates to CAWSTPLTQSLAQTNEKLFF.

Remarks on this clone: In the same sample, other DNA sequences code for this CDR3. The rearrangement links TRBV9 to TRBJ2-3, with D possibly matching TRBD2 (5 bases). The CDR3 totals 15 residues. In germline, CDR1 is SGDLS, CDR2 YYNGEE. V was shortened by 1 base and J by 0 bases, with 9 bases between the two germline ends. CDR3 sequence (DNA): TGTGCCAGCAGCGTATCCGGCGGGAGCACAGATACGCAGTATTTT. Translated, it gives CASSVSGGSTDTQYF.

The gene calls are TRBV28 and TRBJ1-6; D call uncertain. The CDR3 has 19 residues. CDR1 and CDR2 (germline): MDHEN, SYDVKM. Trimming pared 3 bases from V and 6 bases from J, leaving 24 bases between. The chain's CDR3 is CASSFSLPDRSQRNSPLHF. The DNA of the CDR3 is TGTGCCAGCAGTTTTAGTCTACCCGACCGCTCGCAACGTAATTCACCCCTCCACTTT.

The DNA of the CDR3 is TGTGCCAGTAGTATCCGCAGGGGGCTTACAGATACGCAGTATTTT. Translated, it gives CASSIRRGLTDTQYF. The chain couples TRBV19 to TRBJ2-3, with 8 bases identical to TRBD1. The CDR3 sequence is 15 residues long. Germline CDR1 and CDR2: LNHDA and SQIVND (reference sequence). Losses at the gene ends were 3 bases for V and 3 bases for J; bases not matched to a gene: 5.

The chain combines TRBV9 with TRBJ2-2; 7 nucleotides align to TRBD2. The CDR3 covers 16 residues. V shed 3 bases, J shed 2 bases, and the junction held 7 bases outside the gene matches. Germline V CDR1 and CDR2: SGDLS, YYNGEE. As DNA, the CDR3 is TGTGCCAGCAGCGCCTTTGCGGGGGAAAACACCGGGGAGCTGTTTTTT. Translation gives CASSAFAGENTGELFF. Full variable domain (missing parts from reference TRBV9 and TRBJ2-2): DSGVTQTPKHLITATGQRVTLRCSPRSGDLSVYWYQQSLDQGLQFLIQYYNGEERAKGNILERFSAQQFPDLHSELNLSSLELGDSALYFCASSAFAGENTGELFFGEGSRLTVL.

V and J are TRBV9 and TRBJ2-5; no firm D call. The V gene lost 3 bases and the J gene lost 5 bases, with 11 bases spanning the gap. The V gene's germline CDR1 is SGDLS and CDR2 YYNGEE. This CDR3 has 13 residues. The DNA for the CDR3 is TGTGCCAGCAGCGCGACTCGGTGGGAGACCCAGTACTTC. Its protein product is CASSATRWETQYF.

The V gene is TRBV2, the J gene TRBJ1-3, with 8 bases identical to TRBD1. There are 15 residues in the CDR3. After removal of 6 bases from V and 1 base from J, the junction contained 5 bases not matched to a gene. Germline V gene lookup returns CDR1 SNHLY and CDR2 FYNNEI. The CDR3 region is CASSGRDRSGNTIYF. CDR3 nucleotides: TGTGCCAGCAGCGGGCGGGACAGGTCTGGAAACACCATATATTTT.

The chain links TRBV18 to TRBJ1-3, with 7 positions matching TRBD1. Germline V gives CDR1 KGHSH, CDR2 LQKENI. The CDR3 has 16 residues. V trimming: 5 bases; J trimming: 0 bases; junction bases outside the gene matches: 7. This chain's CDR3 is CASSATGPTSGNTIYF. As DNA, the CDR3 is TGTGCCAGCTCAGCGACAGGGCCCACCTCTGGAAACACCATATATTTT.

This clone was seen more than once but under ten times. J is TRBJ1-6 and V is TRBV30, with D hard to call. Trimming removed 3 bases from V and 10 bases from J, with 16 bases in between. The CDR3 sequence is 14 residues long. Germline CDR1 is GTSNPN and CDR2 is SVGIG (reference sequence). The CDR3 reads CAWRWGTGESPLHF. In DNA, the CDR3 is TGTGCCTGGAGATGGGGAACCGGAGAATCACCCCTCCACTTT.

V is TRBV28 and J is TRBJ1-1, with D uncertain. The V end lost 3 bases, the J end lost 11 bases, and 19 bases lay between the germline ends. CDR1 is MDHEN and CDR2 is SYDVKM in the germline V gene. The CDR3 is 14 residues long. The CDR3 region has the DNA TGTGCCAGCAGTTTGGGCTTTCTATTTTTAGGGGCTTTCTTT. It encodes CASSLGFLFLGAFF.

The sample holds one count of this clone. The CDR3 DNA sequence: TGTGCCAGCAGCTCGGGGACTAGCGGGGATGAGCAGTTCTTC. The encoded protein is CASSSGTSGDEQFF. V usage is TRBV7-3 and J usage is TRBJ2-1; the match to TRBD2 covers 13 bases. CDR1 and CDR2 (germline): SGHTA, FQGTGA. This CDR3 region has 14 residues. Trimming at V came to 4 bases and at J to 8 bases, leaving 2 bases not matched to a gene.

The J gene is TRBJ1-2, the V gene TRBV19; the D is unclear. The V gene's germline CDR1 is LNHDA and CDR2 SQIVND (reference sequence). V was pared by 3 bases and J by 4 bases, with 12 bases between. This CDR3 spans 14 amino acids. CDR3 in DNA: TGTGCCAGTAGTATCGGGCAGGTGATCTATGGCTACACCTTC. Protein: CASSIGQVIYGYTF.